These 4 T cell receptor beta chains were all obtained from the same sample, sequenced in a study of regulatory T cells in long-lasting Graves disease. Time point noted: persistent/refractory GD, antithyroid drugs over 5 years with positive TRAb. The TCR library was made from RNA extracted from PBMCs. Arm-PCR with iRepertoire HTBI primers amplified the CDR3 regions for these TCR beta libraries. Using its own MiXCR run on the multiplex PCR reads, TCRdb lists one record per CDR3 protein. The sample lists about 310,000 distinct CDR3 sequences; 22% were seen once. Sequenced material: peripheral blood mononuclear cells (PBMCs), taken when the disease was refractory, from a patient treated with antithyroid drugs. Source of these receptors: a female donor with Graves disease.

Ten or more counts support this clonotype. CDR3 bases: TGTGCCACTAAACTAGGTTACGAGCAGTACTTC. Amino acid sequence: CATKLGYEQYF. The chain employs TRBV3-1 and TRBJ2-7; a weak D match, TRBD2 (5 bases). V lost 10 bases and J 4 bases, leaving 11 bases between the germline ends. The CDR3 covers 11 residues. In germline, CDR1 is LGHDT, CDR2 YNNKEL (reference sequence).

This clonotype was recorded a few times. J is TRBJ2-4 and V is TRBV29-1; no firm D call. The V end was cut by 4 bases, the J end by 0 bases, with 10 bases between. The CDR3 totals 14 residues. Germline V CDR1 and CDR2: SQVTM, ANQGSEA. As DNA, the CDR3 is TGCAGCGTTGGACATTCAGGAGCCAAAAACATTCAGTACTTC. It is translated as CSVGHSGAKNIQYF.

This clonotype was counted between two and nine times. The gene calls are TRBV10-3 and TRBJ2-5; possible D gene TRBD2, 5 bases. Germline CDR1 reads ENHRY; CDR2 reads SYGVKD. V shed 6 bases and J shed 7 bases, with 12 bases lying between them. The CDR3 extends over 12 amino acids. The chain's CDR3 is CAIRRAEGTQYF. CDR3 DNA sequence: TGTGCCATCAGGCGGGCGGAAGGGACCCAGTACTTC.

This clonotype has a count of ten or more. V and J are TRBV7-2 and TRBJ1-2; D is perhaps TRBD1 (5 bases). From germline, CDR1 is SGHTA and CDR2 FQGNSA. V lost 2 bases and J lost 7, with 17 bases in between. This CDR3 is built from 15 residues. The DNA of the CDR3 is TGTGCCAGCAGCTTAAATGGGGGACTGGTCCGTGGCTACACCTTC. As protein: CASSLNGGLVRGYTF. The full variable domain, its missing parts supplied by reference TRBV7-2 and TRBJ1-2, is GAGVSQSPSNKVTEKGKDVELRCDPISGHTALYWYRQSLGQGLEFLIYFQGNSAPDKSGLPSDRFSAERTGGSVSTLTIQRTQQEDSAVYLCASSLNGGLVRGYTFGSGTRLTVV.